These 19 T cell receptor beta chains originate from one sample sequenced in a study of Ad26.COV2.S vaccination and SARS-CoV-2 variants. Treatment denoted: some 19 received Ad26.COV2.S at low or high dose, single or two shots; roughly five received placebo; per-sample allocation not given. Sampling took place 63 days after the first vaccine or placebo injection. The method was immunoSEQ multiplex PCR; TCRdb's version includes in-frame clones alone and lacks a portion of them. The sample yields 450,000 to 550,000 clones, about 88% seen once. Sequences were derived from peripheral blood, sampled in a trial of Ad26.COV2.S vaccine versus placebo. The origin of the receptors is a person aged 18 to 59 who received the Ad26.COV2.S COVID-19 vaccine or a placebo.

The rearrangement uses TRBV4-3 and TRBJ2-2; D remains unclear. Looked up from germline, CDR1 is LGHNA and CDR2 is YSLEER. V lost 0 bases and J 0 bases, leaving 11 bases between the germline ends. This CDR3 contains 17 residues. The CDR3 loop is CASSQDSGVANTGELFF. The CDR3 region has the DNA TGCGCCAGCAGCCAAGATAGTGGGGTGGCGAACACCGGGGAGCTGTTTTTT.

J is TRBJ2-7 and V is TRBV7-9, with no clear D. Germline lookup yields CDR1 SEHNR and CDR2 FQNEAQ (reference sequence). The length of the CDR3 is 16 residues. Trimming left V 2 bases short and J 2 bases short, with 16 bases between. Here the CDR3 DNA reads TGTGCCAGCAGCTTAATCATGGCAGGTTCTACCTACGAGCAGTACGTC. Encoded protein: CASSLIMAGSTYEQYV.

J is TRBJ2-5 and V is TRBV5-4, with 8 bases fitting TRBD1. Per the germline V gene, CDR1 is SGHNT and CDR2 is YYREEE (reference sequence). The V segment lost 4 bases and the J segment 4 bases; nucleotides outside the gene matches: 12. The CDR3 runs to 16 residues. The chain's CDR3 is CASSPPGQGGGETQYF. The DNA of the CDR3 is TGTGCCAGCAGCCCCCCCGGACAGGGAGGAGGAGAGACCCAGTACTTC.

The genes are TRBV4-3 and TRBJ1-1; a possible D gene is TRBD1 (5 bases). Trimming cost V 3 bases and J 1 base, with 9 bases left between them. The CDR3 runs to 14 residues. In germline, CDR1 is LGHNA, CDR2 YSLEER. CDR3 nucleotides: TGCGCCAGCAGCCACAGGGTAGGGAACACTGAAGCTTTCTTT. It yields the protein CASSHRVGNTEAFF.

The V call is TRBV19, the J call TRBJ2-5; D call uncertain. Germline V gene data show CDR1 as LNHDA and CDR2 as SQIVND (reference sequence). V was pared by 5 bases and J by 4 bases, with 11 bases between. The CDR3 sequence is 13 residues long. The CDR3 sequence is CASSPDWRETQYF. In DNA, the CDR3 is TGTGCCAGTAGTCCTGACTGGCGAGAGACCCAGTACTTC.

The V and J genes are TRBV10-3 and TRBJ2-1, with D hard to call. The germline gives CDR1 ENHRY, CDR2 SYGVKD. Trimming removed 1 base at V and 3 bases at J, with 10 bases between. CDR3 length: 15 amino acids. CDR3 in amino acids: CAISEFKQFYNEQFF. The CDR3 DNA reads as TGTGCCATCAGTGAGTTTAAGCAATTCTACAATGAGCAGTTCTTC.

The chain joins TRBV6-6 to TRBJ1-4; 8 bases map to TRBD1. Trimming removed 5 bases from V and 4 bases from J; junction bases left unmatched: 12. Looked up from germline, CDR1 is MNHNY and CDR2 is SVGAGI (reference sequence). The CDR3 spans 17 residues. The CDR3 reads CASSPLPPGQDNEKLFF. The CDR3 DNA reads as TGTGCCAGCAGTCCCCTCCCCCCGGGACAGGATAATGAAAAACTGTTTTTT.

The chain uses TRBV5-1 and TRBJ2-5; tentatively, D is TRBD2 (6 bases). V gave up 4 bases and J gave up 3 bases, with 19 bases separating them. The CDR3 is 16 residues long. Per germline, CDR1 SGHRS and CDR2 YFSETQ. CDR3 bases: TGCGCCAGCAGCGGATCCCTAGCGCGACGGGAAGAGACCCAGTACTTC. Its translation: CASSGSLARREETQYF.

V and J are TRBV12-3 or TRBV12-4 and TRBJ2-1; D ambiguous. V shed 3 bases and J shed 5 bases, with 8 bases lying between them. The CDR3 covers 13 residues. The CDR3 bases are TGTGCCAGCAGTTTTGGATGGAACAATGAGCAGTTCTTC. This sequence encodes CASSFGWNNEQFF.

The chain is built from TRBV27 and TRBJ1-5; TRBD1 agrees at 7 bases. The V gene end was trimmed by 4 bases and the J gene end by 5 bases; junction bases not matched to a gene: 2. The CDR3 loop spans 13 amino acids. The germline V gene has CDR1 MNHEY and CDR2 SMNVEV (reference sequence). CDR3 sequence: CASSWDRYQPQHF. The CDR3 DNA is TGTGCCAGCAGTTGGGACAGATATCAGCCCCAGCATTTT.

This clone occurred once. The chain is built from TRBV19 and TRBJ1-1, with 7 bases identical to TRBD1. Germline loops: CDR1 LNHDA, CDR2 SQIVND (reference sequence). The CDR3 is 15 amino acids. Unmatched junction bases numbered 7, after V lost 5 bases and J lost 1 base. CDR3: CASSGRTGANTEAFF. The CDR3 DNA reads TGTGCCAGTAGTGGAAGGACAGGAGCGAACACTGAAGCTTTCTTT.

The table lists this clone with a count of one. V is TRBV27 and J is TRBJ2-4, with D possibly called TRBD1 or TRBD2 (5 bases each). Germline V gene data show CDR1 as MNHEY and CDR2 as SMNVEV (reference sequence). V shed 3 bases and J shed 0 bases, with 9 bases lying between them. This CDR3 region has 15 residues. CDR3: CASSFLRGAKNIQYF. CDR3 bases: TGTGCCAGCAGTTTTTTGAGGGGAGCCAAAAACATTCAGTACTTC.

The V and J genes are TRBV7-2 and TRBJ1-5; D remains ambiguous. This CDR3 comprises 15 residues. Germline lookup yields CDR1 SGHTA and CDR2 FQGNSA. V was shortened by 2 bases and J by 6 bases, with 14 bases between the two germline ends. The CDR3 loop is CASSLTPDPSQPQHF. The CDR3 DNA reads TGTGCCAGCAGCTTAACCCCGGATCCTTCTCAGCCCCAGCATTTT.

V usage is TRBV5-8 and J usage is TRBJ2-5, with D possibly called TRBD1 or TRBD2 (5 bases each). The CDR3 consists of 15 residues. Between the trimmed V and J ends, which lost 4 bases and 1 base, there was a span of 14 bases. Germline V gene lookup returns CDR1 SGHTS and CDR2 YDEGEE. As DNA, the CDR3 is TGTGCCAGCAGCCTCCCTGGGGGTGTCCAAGAGACCCAGTACTTC. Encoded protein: CASSLPGGVQETQYF.

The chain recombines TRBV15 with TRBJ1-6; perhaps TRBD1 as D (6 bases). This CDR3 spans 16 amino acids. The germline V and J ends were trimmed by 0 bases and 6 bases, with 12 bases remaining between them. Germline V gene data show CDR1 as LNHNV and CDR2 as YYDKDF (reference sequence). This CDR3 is CATSRDLAGANSPLHF. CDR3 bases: TGTGCCACCAGCAGAGATTTGGCAGGGGCTAATTCACCCCTCCACTTT.

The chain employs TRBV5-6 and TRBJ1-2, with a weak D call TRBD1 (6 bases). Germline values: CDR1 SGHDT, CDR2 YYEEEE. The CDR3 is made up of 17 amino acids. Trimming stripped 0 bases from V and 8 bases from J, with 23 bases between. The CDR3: CASSLGLRDNQLSGYTF. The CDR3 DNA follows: TGTGCCAGCAGCTTGGGGCTGAGGGACAATCAATTATCGGGCTACACCTTC.

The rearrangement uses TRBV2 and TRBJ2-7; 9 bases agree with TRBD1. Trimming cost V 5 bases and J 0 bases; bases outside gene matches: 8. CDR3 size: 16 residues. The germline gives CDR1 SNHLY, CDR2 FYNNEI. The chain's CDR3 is CASSILGQGLSYEQYF. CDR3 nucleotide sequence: TGTGCCAGCAGTATATTAGGACAGGGGCTCTCCTACGAGCAGTACTTC. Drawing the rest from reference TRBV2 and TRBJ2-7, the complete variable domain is EPEVTQTPSHQVTQMGQEVILRCVPISNHLYFYWYRQILGQKVEFLVSFYNNEISEKSEIFDDQFSVERPDGSNFTLKIRSTKLEDSAMYFCASSILGQGLSYEQYFGPGTRLTVT.

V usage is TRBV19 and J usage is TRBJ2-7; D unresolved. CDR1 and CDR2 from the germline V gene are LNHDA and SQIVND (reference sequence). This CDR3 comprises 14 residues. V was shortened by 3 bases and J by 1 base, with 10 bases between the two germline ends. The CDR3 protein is CASSIWERSYEQYF. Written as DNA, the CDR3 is TGTGCCAGTAGTATTTGGGAACGATCCTACGAGCAGTACTTC. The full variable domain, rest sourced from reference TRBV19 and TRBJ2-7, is DGGITQSPKYLFRKEGQNVTLSCEQNLNHDAMYWYRQDPGQGLRLIYYSQIVNDFQKGDIAEGYSVSREKKESFPLTVTSAQKNPTAFYLCASSIWERSYEQYFGPGTRLTVT.

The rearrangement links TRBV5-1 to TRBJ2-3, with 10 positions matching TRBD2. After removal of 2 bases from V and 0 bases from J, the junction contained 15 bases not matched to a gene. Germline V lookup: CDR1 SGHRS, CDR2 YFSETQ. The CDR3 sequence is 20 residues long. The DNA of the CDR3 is TGCGCCAGCAGCTTCCCTAGCGGGAGAGTCAGAAGCGAGAGCACAGATACGCAGTATTTT. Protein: CASSFPSGRVRSESTDTQYF.